This entry is about one T cell receptor (beta chain). Antigen unknown. The repertoire was sequenced with immunoSEQ multiplex PCR; TCRdb's copy has only in-frame clones and lacks some. The sample yields tens of thousands of clones, around 80% seen once. The CDR3 extends over 14 amino acids. The V end lost 2 bases, the J end lost 16 bases, and 21 bases lay between the germline ends. The V gene's germline CDR1 is MDHEN and CDR2 SYDVKM. This specimen comes from a study of OX40 agonist ivuxolimab in advanced cancers. Looking at the study overall: An anti-OX40 (CD134) antibody with agonistic activity, ivuxolimab, was administered to patients. Patient treatment consisted of intravenous ivuxolimab administration every 2 weeks at 0.01 to 10 mg/kg. Of the participants, 35% to 50% had some prior anti-PD-1, anti-PD-L1 or anti-CTLA-4 therapy, which was allowed. Overall study results and limits: Dose levels from 0.1 to 3.0 mg/kg saw CD4+ and CD8+ blood T cells expand clonally by week 6.

This TCR was recovered from an adult with an advanced solid tumor such as melanoma, head and neck, liver or kidney cancer. This sample comprised CD4+ or CD8+ T cells sorted from blood, obtained in a trial of the OX40 agonist ivuxolimab. The chain employs TRBV28 and TRBJ1-5; D is unresolved. CDR3 DNA sequence: TGTGCCAGCAGTTTACTTGTAATCATGGGCGCACAACATTTT. Protein product: CASSLLVIMGAQHF.